These 28 T cell receptor beta chains were all obtained from the same sample, sequenced in a study of cytomegalovirus exposure and HLA in healthy donors. 60 Vbeta and 13 Jbeta primers were used in PCR. The data were produced by immunoSEQ multiplex PCR, yet TCRdb's version contains in-frame clones alone and is incomplete. Of about 180,000 clones listed, just under 80% were seen once; the top ten hold approximately 2%. Sequencing input: PBMCs. These TCRs come from a woman aged 30 to 39 in good health and CMV-seronegative.

The CDR3: CASSSGDNYGYTF. The CDR3 nucleotides read TGCGCCAGCAGCTCCGGGGATAACTATGGCTACACCTTC. This chain uses TRBV5-1 with TRBJ1-2; D call uncertain. The length of the CDR3 is 13 residues. The V gene lost 3 bases and the J gene lost 1 base, with 7 bases spanning the gap. Germline CDR1 is SGHRS and CDR2 is YFSETQ.

This clone was recorded a few times. This rearrangement joins TRBV4-1 to TRBJ1-1; tentative D call: TRBD1 (6 bases). The CDR3 totals 16 residues. Trimming took off 0 bases at V and 3 bases at J, with 14 bases between the two ends. In germline, CDR1 is MGHRA, CDR2 YSYEKL. The CDR3 spells CASSQDTRDTYTEAFF. In DNA, the CDR3 is TGCGCCAGCAGCCAAGATACCCGGGACACCTACACTGAAGCTTTCTTT.

V usage is TRBV5-1 and J usage is TRBJ1-1, with TRBD1 identical over 7 bases. CDR3 length: 15 amino acids. Germline V lookup: CDR1 SGHRS, CDR2 YFSETQ. With 0 bases clipped from V and 3 bases from J, the junction kept 5 bases outside the gene matches. The CDR3 region is CASSLVSGGDTEAFF. CDR3 DNA sequence: TGCGCCAGCAGCTTGGTGTCAGGGGGTGACACTGAAGCTTTCTTT.

The chain uses TRBV7-9 and TRBJ1-4; 7 positions match TRBD1. Germline V CDR1 and CDR2: SEHNR, FQNEAQ (reference sequence). J lost 7 bases, V lost 5 bases, and 7 bases had no gene match. This CDR3 spans 14 amino acids. The CDR3 region is CASSLRQGVEKLFF. The DNA of the CDR3 is TGTGCCAGCAGCCTACGACAGGGAGTTGAAAAACTGTTTTTT.

The rearrangement uses TRBV9 and TRBJ2-7, with D maybe TRBD1 (5 bases). This CDR3 is built from 16 residues. V lost 0 bases, J lost 0 bases, and 13 bases lay in between. Germline V gives CDR1 SGDLS, CDR2 YYNGEE. The CDR3, as DNA: TGTGCCAGCAGCGTAGATAGCAGGGCGAACTCCTACGAGCAGTACTTC. Its translation is CASSVDSRANSYEQYF.

The rearrangement uses TRBV5-1 and TRBJ1-2; no definite D call. Trimming removed 2 bases at V and 4 bases at J, with 6 bases between. The CDR3 totals 12 residues. Germline loops: CDR1 SGHRS, CDR2 YFSETQ. The CDR3, as DNA: TGCGCCAGCAGCTTAGCTAGCTATGGCTACACCTTC. It specifies CASSLASYGYTF.

The chain uses TRBV19 and TRBJ1-2, with TRBD1 matching 7 bases. CDR3 size: 15 residues. The V segment lost 7 bases and the J segment 2 bases; nucleotides outside the gene matches: 10. Germline CDR1 LNHDA, CDR2 SQIVND (reference sequence). CDR3 sequence reads: CASKGGGGANYGYTF. For the CDR3, the DNA is TGTGCCAGTAAGGGTGGAGGGGGCGCAAACTATGGCTACACCTTC.

This clone turned up a few times. V gene TRBV18 combines with J gene TRBJ1-5, with 9 bases matching TRBD1. The V gene's germline CDR1 is KGHSH and CDR2 LQKENI. Trimming took 4 bases from V and 7 from J; bases not matched to a gene: 5. The CDR3 is made up of 14 amino acids. DNA of the CDR3: TGTGCCAGCTCACGGGACAGGGAACAACAGCCCCAGCATTTT. Translated: CASSRDREQQPQHF.

CDR3 sequence: CASRPRGGQETQYF. For the CDR3, the DNA is TGTGCCAGCAGGCCCCGGGGGGGTCAAGAGACCCAGTACTTC. The chain joins TRBV2 to TRBJ2-5, with 8 nucleotides matching TRBD2. Germline CDR1 SNHLY, CDR2 FYNNEI. The V and J ends lost 6 bases and 2 bases, in that order; junction bases with no gene match: 5. The CDR3 contains 14 residues.

The V and J genes are TRBV11-2 and TRBJ1-2; the D gene is possibly TRBD1 (6 bases). V was cut by 4 bases and J by 8 bases, with 11 bases left in between. Germline CDR1 reads SGHAT; CDR2 reads FQNNGV. This CDR3 contains 12 residues. The CDR3 reads CASSSDRIGYTF. CDR3 nucleotides: TGTGCCAGCAGCTCCGACAGGATCGGCTACACCTTC.

The rearrangement uses TRBV19 and TRBJ2-7, with TRBD1 matching over 10 bases. This CDR3 comprises 14 residues. The junction had 5 bases not matched to a gene; V was cut back by 5 bases and J by 4 bases. CDR1 and CDR2 (germline): LNHDA, SQIVND (reference sequence). The CDR3 protein is CASSARDRGYEQYF. In nucleotides, the CDR3 is TGTGCCAGTAGTGCCCGGGACAGGGGATACGAGCAGTACTTC.

The gene calls are TRBV19 and TRBJ1-4; D is uncertain. The CDR3 consists of 13 residues. The V end lost 4 bases, the J end lost 8 bases, and 11 bases lay between the germline ends. Germline V lookup: CDR1 LNHDA, CDR2 SQIVND (reference sequence). The DNA for the CDR3 is TGTGCCAGTAGTAACGGCAGAGGCGAAAAACTGTTTTTT. Its translation is CASSNGRGEKLFF.

This clone came up a few times. The gene calls are TRBV30 and TRBJ1-2; possibly TRBD1 for D (6 bases). Per the germline V gene, CDR1 is GTSNPN and CDR2 is SVGIG (reference sequence). This CDR3 has 12 amino acids. Trimming removed 2 bases from V and 8 bases from J, with 12 bases in between. The CDR3 spells CAWSQGHSGYTF. The CDR3 DNA follows: TGTGCCTGGAGTCAGGGGCATTCAGGCTACACCTTC.

The gene calls are TRBV7-9 and TRBJ1-1; D might be TRBD1 (5 bases). Germline V lookup: CDR1 SEHNR, CDR2 FQNEAQ (reference sequence). This CDR3 is built from 13 residues. V was cut by 5 bases and J by 7 bases, with 14 bases left in between. CDR3 amino acids: CASSRTRDGEAFF. The DNA for the CDR3 is TGTGCCAGCAGCCGAACCAGGGATGGTGAAGCTTTCTTT.

The table lists this clone with a count of one. CDR3: CASSPIGTTDTQYF. CDR3 bases: TGTGCCAGCAGCCCTATCGGGACTACAGATACGCAGTATTTT. V is TRBV7-3 and J is TRBJ2-3; D possibly corresponds to TRBD2 (6 bases). This CDR3 region has 14 residues. Germline values: CDR1 SGHTA, CDR2 FQGTGA. V was trimmed by 5 bases and J by 3 bases, leaving 12 bases between them.

The V and J genes are TRBV28 and TRBJ2-1; 12 nucleotides align to TRBD1. Looked up from germline, CDR1 is MDHEN and CDR2 is SYDVKM. The CDR3 covers 21 residues. With 4 bases clipped from V and 1 base from J, the junction kept 17 bases outside the gene matches. The CDR3 DNA sequence: TGTGCCAGCAGTTCCCCCGCTTGGGACAGGGGGCCGGGTAAATCCTACAATGAGCAGTTCTTC. Its protein product is CASSSPAWDRGPGKSYNEQFF.

The chain joins TRBV11-2 to TRBJ1-1; TRBD1 might be the D (6 bases). Germline V CDR1 and CDR2: SGHAT, FQNNGV. Trimming took 4 bases from V and 7 from J, leaving 13 bases between them. There are 13 residues in the CDR3. DNA of the CDR3: TGTGCCAGCAGCTCCTCAGGGGCCCTTGAAGCTTTCTTT. It translates to CASSSSGALEAFF.

The CDR3 region has the DNA TGTGCCAGCAGTGTGGGAGGGTACGAGCAGTACTTC. This gives the protein CASSVGGYEQYF. The rearrangement uses TRBV6-1 and TRBJ2-5; 7 nucleotides align to TRBD2. Gene TRBJ2-7 matches the end of the DNA better, so the J call may be wrong. The CDR3 runs to 12 residues. The germline V gene encodes CDR1 MNHNS and CDR2 SASEGT.

J is TRBJ2-7 and V is TRBV30, with no clear D. CDR1 and CDR2 (germline): GTSNPN, SVGIG (reference sequence). V lost 0 bases and J lost 1, with 10 bases in between. The CDR3 spans 14 residues. CDR3 in amino acids: CAWSVPGLSYEQYF. Here the CDR3 DNA reads TGTGCCTGGAGTGTACCCGGTCTATCCTACGAGCAGTACTTC.

This rearrangement joins TRBV19 to TRBJ1-5; D not resolved. In germline, CDR1 is LNHDA, CDR2 SQIVND (reference sequence). The ends were cut back, 3 bases at V and 6 bases at J, with 9 bases in the middle. The CDR3 sequence is 13 residues long. The CDR3 nucleotides read TGTGCCAGTAGTATTTACGCGAGTCAGCCCCAGCATTTT. Protein: CASSIYASQPQHF.

This sequence joins TRBV25-1 and TRBJ1-4; unclear D gene. Looked up from germline, CDR1 is MGHDK and CDR2 is SYGVNS. The V gene lost 5 bases and the J gene lost 8 bases, with 18 bases spanning the gap. The CDR3 has 15 residues. CDR3 coding DNA: TGTGCCAGCAGTCCCGGCGGCGCCCCGGGGGAAAAACTGTTTTTT. This codes for CASSPGGAPGEKLFF.

The chain combines TRBV28 with TRBJ1-1; tentatively, D is TRBD1 (5 bases). Germline V CDR1 and CDR2: MDHEN, SYDVKM. The CDR3 sequence is 13 residues long. The V end was cut by 4 bases, the J end by 13 bases, with 19 bases between. The CDR3 is CASSSGRDYFGFF. The CDR3 region has the DNA TGTGCCAGCAGTTCTGGCAGGGACTATTTTGGTTTCTTT.

This chain's CDR3 is CASGGTASSYNEQFF. The CDR3 region has the DNA TGTGCCAGCGGGGGGACAGCGAGCTCCTACAATGAGCAGTTCTTC. This chain connects TRBV27 to TRBJ2-1; D perhaps matches TRBD1 (7 bases). The CDR3 has 15 residues. V gave up 8 bases and J gave up 0 bases, with 14 bases separating them. The germline V gene encodes CDR1 MNHEY and CDR2 SMNVEV (reference sequence).

CDR3: CASSFEGWAPYEQYF. The CDR3 DNA reads TGTGCCAGCAGTTTCGAGGGCTGGGCTCCCTACGAGCAGTACTTC. The chain recombines TRBV27 with TRBJ2-7, with D perhaps TRBD2 (5 bases). Per germline, CDR1 MNHEY and CDR2 SMNVEV (reference sequence). The germline V and J ends were trimmed by 3 bases and 2 bases, with 14 bases remaining between them. This CDR3 has 15 residues.

V is TRBV11-2 and J is TRBJ2-5, with D possibly TRBD1 on 6 matching bases. V gave up 3 bases and J gave up 7 bases, with 18 bases separating them. Germline V gene lookup returns CDR1 SGHAT and CDR2 FQNNGV. CDR3 length equals 15 residues. CDR3 amino acids: CASSFTFRGRGTQYF. CDR3 nucleotide sequence: TGTGCCAGCAGCTTCACATTCAGGGGACGGGGGACCCAGTACTTC.

The chain is built from TRBV29-1 and TRBJ1-2; TRBD1 aligns across 9 bases. V was clipped by 7 bases and J by 1 base; unmatched bases: 13. Germline loops: CDR1 SQVTM, CDR2 ANQGSEA. CDR3 length: 16 amino acids. Here the CDR3 reads CSADPTGGKGNYGYTF. CDR3 coding DNA: TGCAGCGCCGACCCGACAGGGGGAAAGGGTAACTATGGCTACACCTTC.

A single count supports this clone. This chain connects TRBV4-1 to TRBJ1-3, with 7 nucleotides matching TRBD1. The junction had 8 bases not matched to a gene; V was cut back by 4 bases and J by 2 bases. Germline V lookup: CDR1 MGHRA, CDR2 YSYEKL. The CDR3 extends over 16 amino acids. The CDR3: CASSLQTGNTGNTIYF. The DNA for the CDR3 is TGCGCCAGCAGCCTACAGACAGGGAACACTGGAAACACCATATATTTT.

In DNA form, the CDR3 reads TGTGCCAGTAGTATGGAGGGTGCCTACGAGCAGTACTTC. Amino acid sequence: CASSMEGAYEQYF. The rearrangement uses TRBV19 and TRBJ2-7; maybe TRBD2 (6 bases). The V end was cut by 3 bases, the J end by 2 bases, with 8 bases between. Germline CDR1 LNHDA, CDR2 SQIVND (reference sequence). This CDR3 is 13 amino acids long.